A selection of T cell receptor beta chains follows, all from one sample in a study of T-cell reconstitution after alpha-beta-depleted transplantation in children. Via MiXCR, TCRdb re-called the PCR reads, giving one row per CDR3 protein. The top ten hold under 6% of the sample, which has some 840,000 distinct CDR3 sequences, 15% to 20% seen once. Here the sequenced sample was PBMCs, mostly from graft donor cells, taken 360 days after TCRalphabeta/CD19-depleted stem cell transplant. These receptors all come from a male patient younger than 18 who had a stem cell transplant for acute lymphoblastic leukemia, so the T cells may come from the graft donor. Both conserved end residues are part of each CDR3. D genes are given only for firm matches. Expanded clones get a size class; other rows say once, few or many, or leave the size out.

clone_size	cdr3_length	d_call	v_call	j_call	cdr3_aa	cdr3_nt
many	16	NA	TRBV4-1	TRBJ2-2	CASSQTGRAPTGELFF	TGCGCCAGCAGCCAAACGGGTCGGGCCCCCACCGGGGAGCTGTTTTTT
NA	13	TRBD1	TRBV2	TRBJ2-5	CASSSQGDETQYF	TGTGCCAGCAGTTCTCAGGGGGATGAGACCCAGTACTTC
NA	15	NA	TRBV12-3/TRBV12-4	TRBJ2-4	CASSFGSFSKNIQYF	TGTGCCAGCAGTTTTGGGAGCTTCTCCAAAAACATTCAGTACTTC
few	12	NA	TRBV12-3/TRBV12-4	TRBJ1-1	CASTRGYTEAFF	TGTGCCAGCACCCGGGGCTACACTGAAGCTTTCTTT
NA	15	NA	TRBV12-3/TRBV12-4	TRBJ1-4	CASRTYRELGEKLFF	TGTGCCAGCAGGACATACAGGGAATTGGGAGAAAAACTGTTTTTT
NA	20	TRBD2	TRBV10-3	TRBJ2-7	CAISESLPGLAAFTRYEQYF	TGTGCCATCAGTGAGTCTCTCCCCGGACTAGCGGCCTTTACTCGCTACGAGCAGTACTTC
few	16	NA	TRBV4-2	TRBJ2-1	CASSQDRGNSYNEQFF	TGTGCCAGCAGCCAAGATCGCGGGAACTCCTACAATGAGCAGTTCTTC
few	13	NA	TRBV5-1	TRBJ2-3	CASSTGLTDTQYF	TGCGCCAGCAGCACAGGACTAACAGATACGCAGTATTTT
NA	13	NA	TRBV7-9	TRBJ2-3	CASSPTTTDTQYF	TGTGCCAGCAGCCCAACAACAACAGATACGCAGTATTTT
few	16	TRBD2	TRBV20-1	TRBJ2-1	CRPGTSGTRSYNEQFF	TGCAGACCTGGGACTAGCGGGACGCGGTCCTACAATGAGCAGTTCTTC
NA	14	NA	TRBV14	TRBJ2-5	CASSQQQLQETQYF	TGTGCCAGCAGCCAACAACAGCTACAAGAGACCCAGTACTTC
NA	15	NA	TRBV24-1	TRBJ2-2	CATSGRFDPTGELFF	TGTGCCACCAGTGGAAGATTTGATCCCACCGGGGAGCTGTTTTTT
few	14	TRBD1	TRBV5-5	TRBJ1-2	CASSSQDRGQGYTF	TGTGCCAGCAGCTCACAAGACAGGGGGCAGGGCTACACCTTC
few	15	TRBD1	TRBV5-5	TRBJ2-1	CASRGTGMRENEQFF	TGTGCCAGCAGGGGGACAGGGATGAGAGAAAATGAGCAGTTCTTC
NA	15	NA	TRBV7-9	TRBJ2-3	CASTQGSLFTDTQYF	TGTGCCAGCACCCAGGGTTCCCTATTCACAGATACGCAGTATTTT
few	14	NA	TRBV5-1	TRBJ2-3	CASSLERASSTQYF	TGCGCCAGCAGCTTGGAAAGGGCTTCGAGTACGCAGTATTTT
many	15	NA	TRBV19	TRBJ2-3	CASSYSMGNTDTQYF	TGTGCCAGCTCTTACTCAATGGGCAACACAGATACGCAGTATTTT
NA	13	NA	TRBV11-2	TRBJ2-1	CASSFGGWNEQFF	TGTGCCAGCAGCTTTGGGGGGTGGAATGAGCAGTTCTTC
NA	18	NA	TRBV10-3	TRBJ2-5	CAISESTSYGGGRETQYF	TGTGCCATCAGTGAGTCGACATCCTACGGCGGAGGGAGGGAGACCCAGTACTTC
NA	15	TRBD2	TRBV9	TRBJ2-2	CASSPWTSNTGELFF	TGTGCCAGCAGCCCCTGGACTAGCAACACCGGGGAGCTGTTTTTT
NA	11	NA	TRBV11-2	TRBJ2-3	CASHQSDTQYF	TGTGCCAGCCACCAATCAGATACGCAGTATTTT
few	15	TRBD2	TRBV5-1	TRBJ2-5	CASSPGLASEKTQYF	TGCGCCAGCAGCCCTGGACTAGCTTCCGAGAAGACCCAGTACTTC
NA	14	NA	TRBV3-1	TRBJ2-1	CASSNRDQYNEQFF	TGTGCCAGCAGCAACCGGGACCAGTACAATGAGCAGTTCTTC
few	15	NA	TRBV5-1	TRBJ1-2	CASSPRSDPTEGYTF	TGCGCCAGCAGCCCTCGATCGGACCCCACCGAAGGCTACACCTTC
many	15	NA	TRBV7-9	TRBJ2-7	CASSFGGRSSYEQYF	TGTGCCAGCAGTTTCGGGGGAAGGAGCTCCTACGAGCAGTACTTC
many	11	NA	TRBV2	TRBJ2-2	CASSEDGELFF	TGTGCCAGCAGTGAAGACGGGGAGCTGTTTTTT
NA	16	NA	TRBV6-1	TRBJ1-5	CASSDRQFGGNQPQHF	TGTGCCAGCAGTGACCGACAGTTTGGGGGGAATCAGCCCCAGCATTTT
NA	13	NA	TRBV10-2	TRBJ2-5	CATLLRGAETQYF	TGCGCCACCCTACTCCGGGGAGCAGAGACCCAGTACTTC
few	17	TRBD2	TRBV24-1	TRBJ2-1	CATSEVEMSGGYNEQFF	TGTGCCACCAGTGAAGTCGAGATGAGCGGGGGTTACAATGAGCAGTTCTTC
NA	13	TRBD1	TRBV5-1	TRBJ2-5	CASSIDRVETQYF	TGCGCCAGCAGCATCGACAGGGTGGAGACCCAGTACTTC
few	15	TRBD2	TRBV20-1	TRBJ2-5	CSARDGTSFKETQYF	TGCAGTGCTAGAGATGGGACTAGCTTCAAAGAGACCCAGTACTTC
NA	15	NA	TRBV27	TRBJ2-3	CASSSYRLESDTQYF	TGTGCCAGCAGTTCTTACCGACTAGAGTCAGATACGCAGTATTTT
many	12	NA	TRBV4-1	TRBJ1-1	CASSQHNTEAFF	TGCGCCAGCAGCCAACATAACACTGAAGCTTTCTTT
NA	16	TRBD1	TRBV6-5	TRBJ2-5	CASSYLGQGIMETQYF	TGTGCCAGCAGTTATTTGGGACAGGGCATAATGGAGACCCAGTACTTC
NA	16	TRBD1	TRBV6-5	TRBJ1-2	CASSYSRGRMSYGYTF	TGTGCCAGCAGTTACTCGAGGGGGCGAATGAGCTATGGCTACACCTTC
NA	17	NA	TRBV20-1	TRBJ1-1	CSASWRAVRYGNTEAFF	TGCAGTGCTAGCTGGCGGGCAGTCCGGTATGGGAACACTGAAGCTTTCTTT
NA	15	NA	TRBV24-1	TRBJ2-2	CATSDAADGTGELFF	TGTGCCACCAGTGATGCTGCAGACGGCACCGGGGAGCTGTTTTTT
few	17	TRBD2	TRBV12-3/TRBV12-4	TRBJ2-1	CASSLAELAGGYNEQFF	TGTGCCAGCAGTTTAGCGGAATTGGCGGGAGGCTACAATGAGCAGTTCTTC
few	16	NA	TRBV11-2	TRBJ1-1	CASSFRRELRNTEAFF	TGTGCCAGCAGCTTTCGACGTGAACTTAGGAACACTGAAGCTTTCTTT
NA	18	NA	TRBV15	TRBJ1-3	CATSRGPGYLPSGNTIYF	TGTGCCACCAGCAGAGGACCGGGATACCTCCCCTCTGGAAACACCATATATTTT